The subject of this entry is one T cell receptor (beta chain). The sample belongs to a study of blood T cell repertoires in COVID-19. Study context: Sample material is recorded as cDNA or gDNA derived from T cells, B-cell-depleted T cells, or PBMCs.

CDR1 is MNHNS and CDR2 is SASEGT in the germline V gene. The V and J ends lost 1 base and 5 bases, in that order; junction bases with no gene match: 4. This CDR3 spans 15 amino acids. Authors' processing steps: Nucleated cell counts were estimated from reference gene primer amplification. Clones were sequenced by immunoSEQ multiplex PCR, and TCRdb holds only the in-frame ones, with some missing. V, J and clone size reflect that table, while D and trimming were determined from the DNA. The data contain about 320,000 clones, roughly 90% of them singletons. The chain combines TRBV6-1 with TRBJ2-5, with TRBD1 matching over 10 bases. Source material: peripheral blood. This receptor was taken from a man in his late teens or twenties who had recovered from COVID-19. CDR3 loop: CASSEGPGQGETQYF. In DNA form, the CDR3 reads TGTGCCAGCAGTGAAGGACCGGGACAGGGGGAGACCCAGTACTTC.